These T cell receptor beta chains were read from a single sample in a study of metastatic and nonmetastatic thyroid tumors. TCRdb re-clonotyped the PCR reads through MiXCR. The profile shows roughly 61,000 clones, about 4% of them singletons. Sequenced input: blood. The origin of the receptors is a female donor with papillary thyroid cancer or a benign thyroid nodule (not recorded which). Some clones in this sample may be carry-over from other donors' samples. The CDR3 runs from the conserved cysteine through the conserved F or W. A D gene is named only where the DNA matches it firmly. A row's size may be missing; if present it is once, few, many or a size class.

clone_size,j_call,v_call,d_call,cdr3_nt,cdr3_aa
many,TRBJ2-5,TRBV12-5,NA,TGTGCTAGTGGTTTAGAAGAGACCCAGTACTTC,CASGLEETQYF
many,TRBJ1-1,TRBV6-1,NA,TGTGCCAGCAGTGCTGGTGGGAACACTGAAGCTTTCTTT,CASSAGGNTEAFF
many,TRBJ1-6,TRBV28,NA,TGTGCCAGCAGGTTTGCAGGGGAAGATAATTCACCCCTCCACTTT,CASRFAGEDNSPLHF
few,TRBJ2-1,TRBV20-1,NA,TGCAGTGCTAGACACAGGGGGAGGGACAATGAGCAGTTCTTC,CSARHRGRDNEQFF
many,TRBJ1-5,TRBV6-1,NA,TGTGCCAGCGGATCCCGTCAGCCCCAGCATTTT,CASGSRQPQHF
many,TRBJ2-7,TRBV3-1,TRBD2,TGTGCCAGCTCGCGGGAGAAAACCTACGAGCAGTACTTC,CASSREKTYEQYF
few,TRBJ1-2,TRBV19,NA,TGTTCCAGTAGTATTGATTGGACAACTGGTTCTTTTTTC,CSSSIDWTTGSFF
NA,TRBJ1-2,TRBV2,NA,TGTGCCAGCAGCCCCTCACTTAGCTACACCTTC,CASSPSLSYTF
many,TRBJ2-3,TRBV7-8,NA,TGTGCCAGCAGCTTAGTACGTCCAGCCCAGGGAGATACGCAGTATTTT,CASSLVRPAQGDTQYF
many,TRBJ1-2,TRBV24-1,TRBD1,TGTGCCACCAGTGATTTAACAGGGGACTATGGCTACACCTTC,CATSDLTGDYGYTF
NA,TRBJ2-7,TRBV7-8,TRBD1,TGTGCCAGCAGCTTAGCGATTCTCGGGGGACAGGGGTACGAGCAGTACTTC,CASSLAILGGQGYEQYF
many,TRBJ2-3,TRBV11-1,TRBD2,TGTGCCAGCAGCCCCCAAACGGGAGGAGGGAATACGCAGTATTTT,CASSPQTGGGNTQYF
few,TRBJ2-5,TRBV5-8,TRBD1,TGTGCCAGCAGCCGTACGGGACAGTGGGAGACCCAGTACTTC,CASSRTGQWETQYF
medium-sized,TRBJ1-3,TRBV12-3/TRBV12-4,NA,TGTGCCAGCTGCGTCCTGGGGAACACCATATATTTT,CASCVLGNTIYF
many,TRBJ2-7,TRBV7-6,NA,TGTGCCAGCAGCTTAGATGAGGTATCCTACGAGCAGTACTTC,CASSLDEVSYEQYF
few,TRBJ1-6,TRBV5-1,NA,TGCGCCAGCACCTTGTCGAGCGGGGGAAACGAATCACCCCTCCACTTT,CASTLSSGGNESPLHF
many,TRBJ1-3,TRBV28,NA,TGTGCCAGCACCTCATCCCCGGGACACAACTCTGGAAACACCATATATTTT,CASTSSPGHNSGNTIYF
many,TRBJ2-5,TRBV20-1,NA,TGCAGTGCTAGAGATCTCAAGATCGGGCAGGGGTGGGATGCGGAGACCCAGTACTTC,CSARDLKIGQGWDAETQYF
many,TRBJ2-6,TRBV6-1,TRBD2,TGTGCCAGCAGTTCCCTCACCCGGGGCGGGGGGTCTGGGGCCAACGTCCTGACTTTC,CASSSLTRGGGSGANVLTF
few,TRBJ2-2,TRBV6-9,NA,TGTGCCAGCTGTTACGATCGGGCTCTTGAGCTGTTTTTT,CASCYDRALELFF
many,TRBJ2-4,TRBV6-2/TRBV6-3,TRBD2,TGTGCCAGCAGTTACTCGACCGGGGGGGTCAAAAACATTCAGTACTTC,CASSYSTGGVKNIQYF
many,TRBJ1-1,TRBV20-1,TRBD1,TGCAGTGCTAGCGACAGGGGGCGGAGGGCTGAAGCTTTCTTT,CSASDRGRRAEAFF
many,TRBJ1-4,TRBV6-5,NA,TGTGCCAGCAGTTACGGTGGACGGACAACTAATGAAAAACTGTTTTTT,CASSYGGRTTNEKLFF
few,TRBJ2-7,TRBV6-1,TRBD1,TGTGCCAGCATCCTCGGGACAGGGGGTTATTACGAGCAGTACTTC,CASILGTGGYYEQYF
many,TRBJ1-2,TRBV5-1,NA,TGCGCCAGCAGCCGGAGGGCAGACAGCGGCTACACCTTC,CASSRRADSGYTF
few,TRBJ2-3,TRBV7-2,TRBD2,TGTGCCAGCAGCTTGCGGACTAGCGGGAGAACAGATACGCAGTATTTT,CASSLRTSGRTDTQYF
few,TRBJ2-3,TRBV2,NA,TGTGCCAGCAGCGGGACTCAACCATTGCAGTATTTT,CASSGTQPLQYF
many,TRBJ2-3,TRBV2,TRBD2,TGTGCCAGCAGTTATACTAGCGGGGGCACAGATACGCAGTATTTT,CASSYTSGGTDTQYF